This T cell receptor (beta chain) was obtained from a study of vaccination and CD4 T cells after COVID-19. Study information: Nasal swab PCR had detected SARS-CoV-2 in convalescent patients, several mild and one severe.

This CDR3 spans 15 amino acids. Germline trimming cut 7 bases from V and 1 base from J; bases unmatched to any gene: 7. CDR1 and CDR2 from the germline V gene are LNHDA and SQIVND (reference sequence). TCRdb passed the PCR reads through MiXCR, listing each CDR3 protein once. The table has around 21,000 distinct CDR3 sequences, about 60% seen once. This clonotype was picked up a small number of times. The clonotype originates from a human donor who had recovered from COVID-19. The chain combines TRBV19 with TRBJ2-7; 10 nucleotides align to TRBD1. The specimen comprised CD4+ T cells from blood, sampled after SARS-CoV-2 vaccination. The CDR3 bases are TGTGCCAGTACCCAACCGGGACAGGGGTCCTACGAGCAGTACTTC. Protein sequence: CASTQPGQGSYEQYF.